The 16 T cell receptor beta chains presented below share a single source sample, sequenced in a study of T cells after yellow fever vaccination. Via MiXCR, TCRdb re-called the 5' RACE reads, giving one row per CDR3 protein. The sample lists a few hundred thousand distinct CDR3 sequences; under 14% were seen once. The sample here was PBMCs, taken on the day of the first yellow fever vaccination. The origin of the receptors is a man between 18 and 29 years old who received the YFV17D yellow fever vaccine.

This clonotype was found many times. The V and J genes are TRBV9 and TRBJ2-3; TRBD1 is a possible D gene (6 bases). V lost 5 bases and J lost 0, with 13 bases in between. This CDR3 region has 15 residues. Looked up from germline, CDR1 is SGDLS and CDR2 is YYNGEE. This CDR3 reads CASSYRGGSTDTQYF. The CDR3 DNA follows: TGTGCCAGCAGTTATAGAGGGGGTAGCACAGATACGCAGTATTTT.

In its sample, this clonotype was seen a few times. The rearrangement links TRBV20-1 to TRBJ2-5, with 10 bases fitting TRBD2. CDR3 length: 14 residues. Germline values: CDR1 DFQATT, CDR2 SNEGSKA (reference sequence). The V gene end was trimmed by 3 bases and the J gene end by 5 bases; junction bases not matched to a gene: 6. CDR3 amino acids: CSASQRGGEETQYF. CDR3 DNA: TGCAGTGCTAGCCAGCGGGGGGGCGAGGAGACCCAGTACTTC.

This clonotype was seen a single time. Compared with germline, one end of the junction differs, possibly owing to a read error. V gene TRBV11-2 combines with J gene TRBJ2-3, with a tentative D call TRBD2 (6 bases). The CDR3 extends over 16 amino acids. Germline V gene sequence: CDR1 SGHAT, CDR2 FQNNGV. The CDR3 spells CAGSQGGASRGRTQYF. In DNA form, the CDR3 reads TGTGCCGGCAGCCAGGGCGGGGCCTCTCGCGGTAGGACGCAGTATTTT.

This clonotype was observed many times. This chain connects TRBV5-5 to TRBJ2-3; D is unresolved. V was pared by 4 bases and J by 6 bases, with 21 bases between. Germline V gives CDR1 SGHKS, CDR2 YYEKEE (reference sequence). CDR3 length: 16 amino acids. This chain's CDR3 is CASSPYGTHNGDTQYF. The DNA of the CDR3 is TGTGCCAGCAGCCCCTACGGAACCCACAATGGGGATACGCAGTATTTT.

This clonotype came up a few times. This chain connects TRBV6-2 or TRBV6-3 to TRBJ2-7; 7 nucleotides agree with TRBD1. Unmatched junction bases numbered 15, after V lost 0 bases and J lost 1 base. In germline, CDR1 is MNHEY, CDR2 SVGEGT. There are 19 residues in the CDR3. The CDR3 DNA is TGTGCCAGCAGTTACTCGACATTTGGCAGGGGGAGAAATTCCTACGAGCAGTACGTC. Its protein is CASSYSTFGRGRNSYEQYV.

This clonotype has only a few counts. This chain connects TRBV28 to TRBJ2-7; D remains unclear. CDR3 length equals 13 residues. CDR1 MDHEN and CDR2 SYDVKM come from the germline V gene. Between the trimmed V and J ends, which lost 6 bases and 1 base, there was a span of 10 bases. Written as DNA, the CDR3 is TGTGCCAGCAGGAACCTAGTATCCTACGAGCAGTACGTC. It codes for CASRNLVSYEQYV.

The genes are TRBV18 and TRBJ1-1, with D unresolved. Germline-derived CDR1 and CDR2 are KGHSH and LQKENI. This CDR3 spans 14 amino acids. Trimming cost V 0 bases and J 7 bases, with 12 bases left between them. The CDR3 loop reads CASSPPSPGYEAFF. Written as DNA, the CDR3 is TGTGCCAGCTCACCACCCAGTCCGGGGTATGAAGCTTTCTTT.

CDR3 amino acids: CASSRRASGNTEAFF. Here the CDR3 DNA reads TGTGCCAGCAGCCGCCGGGCCTCGGGGAACACTGAAGCTTTCTTT. This rearrangement joins TRBV7-9 to TRBJ1-1; no clear D gene. V was cut by 5 bases and J by 1 base, with 14 bases left in between. The CDR3 is made up of 15 amino acids. Germline V gene data show CDR1 as SEHNR and CDR2 as FQNEAQ (reference sequence).

The table lists this clonotype with a few counts. This rearrangement joins TRBV4-1 to TRBJ1-5; 8 positions match TRBD1. Germline V gene sequence: CDR1 MGHRA, CDR2 YSYEKL. With 1 base clipped from V and 9 bases from J, the junction kept 11 bases outside the gene matches. The CDR3 is 16 amino acids. Here the CDR3 DNA reads TGCGCCAGCAGCCAAGTTAGGACAGGGATATCTTGGCCCCAGCATTTT. The encoded protein is CASSQVRTGISWPQHF.

This clonotype was seen a few times. The chain employs TRBV30 and TRBJ1-4; possible D gene TRBD1, 5 bases. The CDR3 is 14 amino acids. Germline loops: CDR1 GTSNPN, CDR2 SVGIG (reference sequence). Trimming took off 0 bases at V and 8 bases at J, with 13 bases between the two ends. CDR3 in DNA: TGTGCCTGGAGTGTACAGGCAGGAGGGGAAAAACTGTTTTTT. Translating gives CAWSVQAGGEKLFF.

This chain joins TRBV9 and TRBJ2-3; 10 bases match TRBD2. The CDR3 is 15 residues long. CDR1 is SGDLS and CDR2 is YYNGEE in the germline V gene. Germline trimming cut 3 bases from V and 6 bases from J; bases unmatched to any gene: 7. CDR3 nucleotides: TGTGCCAGCAGCGACAGCGGGGGGGTGACCGATACGCAGTATTTT. This gives the protein CASSDSGGVTDTQYF.

This clonotype was observed a few times. This chain connects TRBV7-9 to TRBJ2-4; the D is unclear. V was clipped by 4 bases and J by 2 bases, with 15 bases between them. The CDR3 sequence is 16 residues long. CDR1 is SEHNR and CDR2 is FQNEAQ in the germline V gene (reference sequence). CDR3 in amino acids: CASSSTAFITKNIQYF. Here the CDR3 DNA reads TGTGCCAGCAGCTCTACAGCTTTCATAACCAAAAACATTCAGTACTTC.

This clonotype was detected a few times. V gene TRBV30 combines with J gene TRBJ2-5; TRBD2 aligns across 7 bases. The germline V gene encodes CDR1 GTSNPN and CDR2 SVGIG (reference sequence). V was pared by 2 bases and J by 7 bases, with 7 bases of the junction left unmatched. This CDR3 spans 13 amino acids. The CDR3 DNA follows: TGTGCCTGGAGTCCGGGGGGAACGCGGACCCAGTACTTC. This codes for CAWSPGGTRTQYF.

This clonotype was counted between two and nine times. The genes are TRBV7-9 and TRBJ1-1; the D is unclear. V lost 2 bases to trimming and J lost 4 bases, with 11 bases between them. Per the germline V gene, CDR1 is SEHNR and CDR2 is FQNEAQ (reference sequence). This CDR3 has 14 amino acids. The CDR3 nucleotides are TGTGCCAGCAGCTTATTGGGATCGGGCACTGAAGCTTTCTTT. Amino acids: CASSLLGSGTEAFF. Combining the CDR3 with reference TRBV7-9 and TRBJ1-1 gives the whole variable domain DTGVSQNPRHKITKRGQNVTFRCDPISEHNRLYWYRQTLGQGPEFLTYFQNEAQLEKSRLLSDRFSAERPKGSFSTLEIQRTEQGDSAMYLCASSLLGSGTEAFFGQGTRLTVV.

This sequence joins TRBV6-2 or TRBV6-3 and TRBJ2-7; 8 nucleotides align to TRBD2. The CDR3 is 15 residues long. J was trimmed by 1 base and V by 7 bases; bases with no gene match: 9. Germline CDR1 is MNHEY and CDR2 is SVGEGT. The CDR3 bases are TGTGCCAGCACCGACGGGACTAGGAGATCCTACGAGCAGTACTTC. Encoded protein: CASTDGTRRSYEQYF.

This clonotype was found many times. At one end, the junction sequence differs from germline, possibly due to a read error. The chain employs TRBV4-3 and TRBJ2-5; D gene ambiguous. The germline V gene encodes CDR1 LGHNA and CDR2 YSLEER. This CDR3 comprises 13 residues. CDR3 sequence reads: CASSQDWGETQYF. In DNA form, the CDR3 reads TGTGCCAGCAGCCAAGATTGGGGAGAGACCCAGTACTTC.